These T cell receptor beta chains were read from a single sample in a study of beta chain features in type 1 diabetes. Profiled with immunoSEQ multiplex PCR; TCRdb holds only in-frame clones, not every one. In the table there are about 170,000 clones, roughly 7.1% of which are singletons. Sequencing was performed on central memory CD4+ T cells from blood. Every receptor here comes from a middle-aged woman with type 1 diabetes. Each CDR3 is given with its conserved first and last residue. Each record gives: D gene, J gene, V gene, clone size, CDR3 DNA, CDR3 protein. The D gene is left open where the match is weak. Size is omitted from some rows. Given values are once, few, many or a class for expanded clones.

D gene: -
J gene: TRBJ2-7
V gene: TRBV28
clone size: few
CDR3 DNA: TGTGCCAGCAGTTTAAGGGGGTTAGGGGCCTACGAGCAGTACTTC
CDR3 protein: CASSLRGLGAYEQYF

D gene: TRBD1
J gene: TRBJ2-5
V gene: TRBV6-6
clone size: -
CDR3 DNA: TGTGCCAGCAGGGCAGGGGGTAAAGAGACCCAGTACTTC
CDR3 protein: CASRAGGKETQYF

D gene: -
J gene: TRBJ2-5
V gene: TRBV28
clone size: many
CDR3 DNA: TGTGCCAGCAGTTTCGCAGGTCTTCAAGAGACCCAGTACTTC
CDR3 protein: CASSFAGLQETQYF

D gene: -
J gene: TRBJ2-1
V gene: TRBV7-2
clone size: few
CDR3 DNA: TGTGCCAGCAGCAAGGACAGAGCCTACAATGAGCAGTTCTTC
CDR3 protein: CASSKDRAYNEQFF

D gene: TRBD2
J gene: TRBJ2-7
V gene: TRBV7-2
clone size: -
CDR3 DNA: TGTGCCAGCAGCTTCTGGAGCGGGGGGAACTACGAGCAGTACTTC
CDR3 protein: CASSFWSGGNYEQYF

D gene: TRBD1
J gene: TRBJ2-7
V gene: TRBV6-6
clone size: few
CDR3 DNA: TGTGCCAGCAGTTTTGACAGGGAATCCTACGAGCAGTACTTC
CDR3 protein: CASSFDRESYEQYF

D gene: -
J gene: TRBJ1-1
V gene: TRBV7-9
clone size: -
CDR3 DNA: TGTGCCAGCGCAGCCTTAACAGGGCTAGTCACTGAAGCTTTCTTT
CDR3 protein: CASAALTGLVTEAFF

D gene: TRBD1
J gene: TRBJ2-2
V gene: TRBV5-4
clone size: few
CDR3 DNA: TGTGCCAGCAGCTTGGGGATACAGGGGGCTACGACCGGGGAGCTGTTTTTT
CDR3 protein: CASSLGIQGATTGELFF

D gene: TRBD1
J gene: TRBJ1-2
V gene: TRBV6-1
clone size: few
CDR3 DNA: TGTGCCAGCAGTAACGACAGGGCCCACTTC
CDR3 protein: CASSNDRAHF

D gene: -
J gene: TRBJ2-2
V gene: TRBV6-5
clone size: -
CDR3 DNA: TGTGCCAGCACGATACAGGGGGGGCACGGGGAGCTGTTTTTT
CDR3 protein: CASTIQGGHGELFF

D gene: -
J gene: TRBJ1-1
V gene: TRBV11-2
clone size: -
CDR3 DNA: TGTGCCAGCAGCTTACAGGGGATGGGAGAAGCTTTCTTT
CDR3 protein: CASSLQGMGEAFF

D gene: -
J gene: TRBJ1-2
V gene: TRBV5-5
clone size: many
CDR3 DNA: TGTGCCAGCAGCTTTGAGGGAGAATATGGCTACACCTTC
CDR3 protein: CASSFEGEYGYTF

D gene: TRBD1
J gene: TRBJ2-2
V gene: TRBV5-1
clone size: few
CDR3 DNA: TGCGCCAGCACTCCAGGGGGCAACACCGGGGAGCTGTTTTTT
CDR3 protein: CASTPGGNTGELFF

D gene: TRBD1
J gene: TRBJ2-7
V gene: TRBV2
clone size: few
CDR3 DNA: TGTGCCAGCAGTGCGGGACAGGGGTCCTACGAGCAGTACTTC
CDR3 protein: CASSAGQGSYEQYF

D gene: TRBD2
J gene: TRBJ2-7
V gene: TRBV29-1
clone size: few
CDR3 DNA: TGCAGCGCGAAAACGGGAGGGCCCCACGAGCAGTACTTC
CDR3 protein: CSAKTGGPHEQYF

D gene: -
J gene: TRBJ2-7
V gene: TRBV7-6
clone size: -
CDR3 DNA: TGTGCCAGCAGCTTAGGGCCCCGTTTGGACGAGCAGTACTTC
CDR3 protein: CASSLGPRLDEQYF

D gene: TRBD1
J gene: TRBJ2-5
V gene: TRBV11-2
clone size: many
CDR3 DNA: TGTGCCAGCAGCACACGAGACAGGGTTCGGGAGACCCAGTACTTC
CDR3 protein: CASSTRDRVRETQYF

D gene: TRBD2
J gene: TRBJ2-7
V gene: TRBV7-2
clone size: few
CDR3 DNA: TGTGCCAGCAGCTTAAGTTTCGGGGGAGGGCGATACGAGCAGTACTTC
CDR3 protein: CASSLSFGGGRYEQYF

D gene: -
J gene: TRBJ1-1
V gene: TRBV5-1
clone size: many
CDR3 DNA: TGCGCCAGCAAAGCGTGGGGAGGGGCGAACACTGAAGCTTTCTTT
CDR3 protein: CASKAWGGANTEAFF

D gene: TRBD1
J gene: TRBJ2-7
V gene: TRBV9
clone size: -
CDR3 DNA: TGTGCCAGCAGCGTAGCTTCGGACAGGGACCCCGAGCAGTACTTC
CDR3 protein: CASSVASDRDPEQYF

D gene: TRBD1
J gene: TRBJ1-2
V gene: TRBV4-3
clone size: few
CDR3 DNA: TGCGCCAGCAGCGCGGAACCGGGACAGGGCCATGGCTACACCTTC
CDR3 protein: CASSAEPGQGHGYTF

D gene: TRBD2
J gene: TRBJ2-1
V gene: TRBV7-6
clone size: many
CDR3 DNA: TGTGCCAGCAGCCCATGGGGCGGGAGGGCCTATAATGAGCAGTTCTTC
CDR3 protein: CASSPWGGRAYNEQFF

D gene: -
J gene: TRBJ2-1
V gene: TRBV18
clone size: few
CDR3 DNA: TGTGCCAGCTCACCACGGCAGAACAATGAGCAGTTCTTC
CDR3 protein: CASSPRQNNEQFF

D gene: -
J gene: TRBJ2-5
V gene: TRBV7-6
clone size: few
CDR3 DNA: TGTGCCAGCAGCATGCGGACAGCGCAAGAGACCCAGTACTTC
CDR3 protein: CASSMRTAQETQYF

D gene: -
J gene: TRBJ1-2
V gene: TRBV6-1
clone size: -
CDR3 DNA: TGTGCCAGCAGTACGGCGGGTGGATATGGCTACACCTTC
CDR3 protein: CASSTAGGYGYTF

D gene: -
J gene: TRBJ2-7
V gene: TRBV6-5
clone size: -
CDR3 DNA: TGTGCCAGCACCGGGACAGCGGGCGAGCAGTACTTC
CDR3 protein: CASTGTAGEQYF

D gene: -
J gene: TRBJ2-7
V gene: TRBV7-2
clone size: -
CDR3 DNA: TGTGCCAGCAGCTCGCCCTGGGGGGAAAGGGAGCAGTACTTC
CDR3 protein: CASSSPWGEREQYF

D gene: -
J gene: TRBJ2-1
V gene: TRBV15
clone size: -
CDR3 DNA: TGTGCCACCAGCAGAGCTCCTAAAAGCGAGCAGTTCTTC
CDR3 protein: CATSRAPKSEQFF

D gene: TRBD2
J gene: TRBJ2-1
V gene: TRBV5-1
clone size: few
CDR3 DNA: TGCGCCAGCAGCCGGGAGGGCCGGGATGAGCAGTTCTTC
CDR3 protein: CASSREGRDEQFF

D gene: -
J gene: TRBJ2-1
V gene: TRBV5-4
clone size: few
CDR3 DNA: TGTGCCAGCAGCCCGGACTACGGCTCCTACAATGAGCAGTTCTTC
CDR3 protein: CASSPDYGSYNEQFF

D gene: -
J gene: TRBJ2-2
V gene: TRBV27
clone size: few
CDR3 DNA: TGTGCCAGCAGTTTAGTTGCGGGGATCACCGGGGAGCTGTTTTTT
CDR3 protein: CASSLVAGITGELFF

D gene: -
J gene: TRBJ1-5
V gene: TRBV28
clone size: few
CDR3 DNA: TGTGCCAGCAGTGCCCCGTGGGGCGTCCATCAGCCCCAGCATTTT
CDR3 protein: CASSAPWGVHQPQHF

D gene: TRBD1
J gene: TRBJ1-2
V gene: TRBV5-8
clone size: -
CDR3 DNA: TGTGCCAGCAGCCCGACAGGGACCAACTATGGCTACACCTTC
CDR3 protein: CASSPTGTNYGYTF

D gene: -
J gene: TRBJ2-7
V gene: TRBV5-1
clone size: few
CDR3 DNA: TGCGCCAGCAGCCAGGACAAGGCCTCCTACGAGCAGTACTTC
CDR3 protein: CASSQDKASYEQYF

D gene: TRBD2
J gene: TRBJ2-1
V gene: TRBV7-2
clone size: few
CDR3 DNA: TGTGCCAGCAGCTCAAGTGGGGGGAGGGCCTACAATGAGCAGTTCTTC
CDR3 protein: CASSSSGGRAYNEQFF

D gene: -
J gene: TRBJ1-2
V gene: TRBV7-2
clone size: few
CDR3 DNA: TGTGCCAGCGAGAGGGAGGGCAAGGGCTATGGCTACACCTTC
CDR3 protein: CASEREGKGYGYTF

D gene: TRBD2
J gene: TRBJ2-3
V gene: TRBV30
clone size: -
CDR3 DNA: TGTGCCTGGACTAGCGGGATGGGAGGGCAGTATTTT
CDR3 protein: CAWTSGMGGQYF

D gene: TRBD1
J gene: TRBJ2-5
V gene: TRBV18
clone size: -
CDR3 DNA: TGTGCCAGCTCACCCGACAGGGACGAGACCCAGTACTTC
CDR3 protein: CASSPDRDETQYF

D gene: TRBD2
J gene: TRBJ2-7
V gene: TRBV29-1
clone size: few
CDR3 DNA: TGCAGCGTTGAAGAGCTAGCGGGAGGCGAGCAGTACTTC
CDR3 protein: CSVEELAGGEQYF

D gene: -
J gene: TRBJ1-3
V gene: TRBV30
clone size: few
CDR3 DNA: TGTGCCTGGAGTAGCGCAAAAATGGGAAACACCATATATTTT
CDR3 protein: CAWSSAKMGNTIYF

D gene: -
J gene: TRBJ2-7
V gene: TRBV19
clone size: few
CDR3 DNA: TGTGCCAGTAGTATGACTAGTTCACGGTCCTACGAGCAGTACTTC
CDR3 protein: CASSMTSSRSYEQYF

D gene: -
J gene: TRBJ1-2
V gene: TRBV6-5
clone size: few
CDR3 DNA: TGTGCCAGCAGGAGCGCTAATAACTATGGCTACACCTTC
CDR3 protein: CASRSANNYGYTF

D gene: -
J gene: TRBJ1-2
V gene: TRBV7-2
clone size: -
CDR3 DNA: TGTGCCAGCAGCTTAGGCGGGGTCTATGGCTACACCTTC
CDR3 protein: CASSLGGVYGYTF

D gene: -
J gene: TRBJ1-1
V gene: TRBV25-1
clone size: -
CDR3 DNA: TGTGCCAGCAAGGCGTTGAGGGAAGCTTTCTTT
CDR3 protein: CASKALREAFF

D gene: -
J gene: TRBJ2-2
V gene: TRBV28
clone size: few
CDR3 DNA: TGTGCCAGCATAGGCAGCGTCACCGGGGAGCTGTTTTTT
CDR3 protein: CASIGSVTGELFF

D gene: TRBD1
J gene: TRBJ1-4
V gene: TRBV7-2
clone size: -
CDR3 DNA: TGTGCCAGCAGCGCTCTCAGGACAGGGGCTGGGGAAAAACTGTTTTTT
CDR3 protein: CASSALRTGAGEKLFF